Below are 26 T cell receptor beta chains sequenced from a single sample in a study of shared clonotypes between healthy human individuals (dated by TCRdb to 2018 to 2020). The method behind the library was the immunoSEQ multiplex PCR assay. Drawn from immuneACCESS, this table holds only the in-frame rearrangements with V and J called that TCRdb kept. Clones are partly lost; checked studies trace under half to an unresolved V gene and leave the rest unexplained. In this sample the table shows 75,000 to 100,000 clones, over 40% of which occur a single time. The leading ten clones occupy approximately 15% of the sample. Sequencing was carried out using PBMCs. These receptors were taken from a middle-aged woman in good health. Some clones in this sample may be carry-over from other donors' samples.

V is TRBV6-1 and J is TRBJ2-6, with TRBD2 as a possible D gene (5 bases). V shed 0 bases and J shed 1 base, with 13 bases lying between them. Germline values: CDR1 MNHNS, CDR2 SASEGT. The CDR3 runs to 18 residues. The CDR3 protein is CASSEAAAVNSGANVLTF. CDR3 nucleotides: TGTGCCAGCAGTGAAGCAGCGGCCGTAAATTCTGGGGCCAACGTCCTGACTTTC.

This sequence joins TRBV5-1 and TRBJ1-4, with D unresolved. V was trimmed by 0 bases and J by 7 bases, leaving 10 bases between them. The CDR3 totals 14 residues. The V gene's germline CDR1 is SGHRS and CDR2 YFSETQ. The CDR3 loop reads CASSLGQVTEKLFF. The CDR3 nucleotides are TGCGCCAGCAGCTTGGGCCAGGTGACTGAAAAACTGTTTTTT. Looking up the rest from reference TRBV5-1 and TRBJ1-4 gives the full variable domain: KAGVTQTPRYLIKTRGQQVTLSCSPISGHRSVSWYQQTPGQGLQFLFEYFSETQRNKGNFPGRFSGRQFSNSRSEMNVSTLELGDSALYLCASSLGQVTEKLFFGSGTQLSVL.

This rearrangement joins TRBV6-5 to TRBJ2-7; D not certain. The CDR3 runs to 11 residues. The V gene's germline CDR1 is MNHEY and CDR2 SVGAGI. V was shortened by 3 bases and J by 9 bases, with 9 bases between the two germline ends. The DNA for the CDR3 is TGTGCCAGCAGTTATCAGTCCGCGCAGTACTTC. Protein product: CASSYQSAQYF.

This clone came up a few times. The chain employs TRBV6-5 and TRBJ2-7; 12 bases fit TRBD2. The CDR3 has 15 residues. The trim removed 5 bases at V and 0 bases at J, leaving 2 bases unmatched. CDR1 MNHEY and CDR2 SVGAGI come from the germline V gene. CDR3 nucleotide sequence: TGTGCCAGCAGTGTGGGACTAGCGGGCTCCTACGAGCAGTACTTC. As protein: CASSVGLAGSYEQYF.

J is TRBJ2-1 and V is TRBV29-1; maybe TRBD2 (5 bases). Trimming shortened V by 7 bases and J by 7 bases, and 17 bases separated the two germline ends. The CDR3 has 13 residues. Per germline, CDR1 SQVTM and CDR2 ANQGSEA. CDR3 DNA: TGCAGCGCTAGTGGTCTAGCCAGGAATGAGCAGTTCTTC. Amino acid sequence: CSASGLARNEQFF.

For this clone: A far larger clone is off by one base, so a read error is likely. The rearrangement uses TRBV6-6 and TRBJ1-1; D uncertain. The CDR3 spans 13 residues. Germline CDR1 MNHNY, CDR2 SVGAGI (reference sequence). The V end was cut by 6 bases, the J end by 2 bases, with 10 bases between. The CDR3 DNA follows: TGTGCCAGCAGCCCTGCAGGAAACACTGAAGCTTTCTTT. Protein sequence: CASSPAGNTEAFF.

The chain joins TRBV7-2 to TRBJ1-1; D gene unclear. Germline CDR1 reads SGHTA; CDR2 reads FQGNSA. The ends were cut back, 3 bases at V and 1 base at J, with 6 bases in the middle. The CDR3 spans 13 residues. The CDR3 sequence is CASSFGRNTEAFF. The CDR3 bases are TGTGCCAGCAGCTTCGGGAGGAACACTGAAGCTTTCTTT.

This chain uses TRBV11-2 with TRBJ1-6, with 10 bases that match TRBD1. Trimming cost V 4 bases and J 4 bases; bases outside gene matches: 4. The CDR3 loop spans 16 amino acids. The germline CDR1 and CDR2 sequences are SGHAT and FQNNGV. The CDR3 here is CASSWSDRGYNSPLHF. In DNA form, the CDR3 reads TGTGCCAGCAGCTGGTCGGACAGGGGGTATAATTCACCCCTCCACTTT.

This chain uses TRBV4-2 with TRBJ2-3; the match to TRBD2 covers 9 bases. V was clipped by 1 base and J by 0 bases; unmatched bases: 8. There are 18 residues in the CDR3. CDR1 LGHNA and CDR2 YNFKEQ come from the germline V gene. The CDR3 DNA reads as TGTGCCAGCAGCCAAGGGAGGTGGACTAGCGATAGCACAGATACGCAGTATTTT. Residues: CASSQGRWTSDSTDTQYF.

This clone was found many times. This chain joins TRBV4-3 and TRBJ2-7; the D gene is possibly TRBD2 (6 bases). CDR3 length: 14 residues. Trimming shortened V by 0 bases and J by 6 bases, and 12 bases separated the two germline ends. Germline V gives CDR1 LGHNA, CDR2 YSLEER. The CDR3 nucleotides read TGCGCCAGCAGCCAAGATGGGACCGGGGGCGAGCAGTACTTC. Its protein product is CASSQDGTGGEQYF.

The rearrangement joins TRBV30 to TRBJ1-5; D is possibly TRBD1 (6 bases). The CDR3 spans 13 residues. The V gene lost 2 bases and the J gene lost 6 bases, with 11 bases spanning the gap. Per germline, CDR1 GTSNPN and CDR2 SVGIG (reference sequence). The CDR3 reads CAWSTRGIQPQHF. The CDR3 nucleotides read TGTGCCTGGAGTACGAGGGGGATTCAGCCCCAGCATTTT.

This clone appeared many times. The chain recombines TRBV29-1 with TRBJ1-1; 7 bases are a match to TRBD1. V lost 7 bases to trimming and J lost 3 bases; unmatched junction nucleotides: 11. Germline lookup yields CDR1 SQVTM and CDR2 ANQGSEA. This CDR3 is 14 amino acids long. The CDR3 DNA is TGCAGCGCCGCGGGGAAAGGGGGCTACACTGAAGCTTTCTTT. Its translation is CSAAGKGGYTEAFF. Drawing the rest from reference TRBV29-1 and TRBJ1-1, the complete variable domain is SAVISQKPSRDICQRGTSLTIQCQVDSQVTMMFWYRQQPGQSLTLIATANQGSEATYESGFVIDKFPISRPNLTFSTLTVSNMSPEDSSIYLCSAAGKGGYTEAFFGQGTRLTVV.

The J gene is TRBJ2-1, the V gene TRBV30; TRBD2 agrees at 7 bases. Trimming at V came to 7 bases and at J to 8 bases, leaving 11 bases not matched to a gene. Looked up from germline, CDR1 is GTSNPN and CDR2 is SVGIG (reference sequence). The length of the CDR3 is 13 residues. The CDR3 bases are TGTGCCTCTAGCGGTCGACTCTTGGATGAGCAGTTCTTC. The encoded protein is CASSGRLLDEQFF.

The chain combines TRBV30 with TRBJ2-5; D ambiguous. The end of the DNA is better explained by TRBJ2-7, so the J call may be wrong. CDR3 length equals 11 residues. Per germline, CDR1 GTSNPN and CDR2 SVGIG (reference sequence). In nucleotides, the CDR3 is TGTGCCTGGAGTGTAGCCTACGAGCAGTACTTC. It encodes CAWSVAYEQYF.

The genes are TRBV28 and TRBJ1-5; no firm D call. The CDR3 runs to 14 residues. Trimming left V 2 bases short and J 4 bases short, with 9 bases between. Germline values: CDR1 MDHEN, CDR2 SYDVKM. The CDR3 loop is CASSLRLSNQPQHF. For the CDR3, the DNA is TGTGCCAGCAGTTTACGGCTATCAAATCAGCCCCAGCATTTT.

V and J are TRBV9 and TRBJ2-1; D is perhaps TRBD2 (5 bases). Germline CDR1 reads SGDLS; CDR2 reads YYNGEE. Deletions cut 4 bases from V and 5 bases from J, with 13 bases between. The CDR3 has 14 amino acids. The CDR3 loop reads CASSYTGNNNEQFF. The CDR3 region has the DNA TGTGCCAGCAGCTACACCGGGAACAACAATGAGCAGTTCTTC.

The table lists this clone with a count of one. As the CDR3 is not closed by the conserved phenylalanine or tryptophan, this likely results from a read error. The rearrangement uses TRBV25-1 and TRBJ2-3; D unclear. V was shortened by 9 bases and J by 4 bases, with 17 bases between the two germline ends. The CDR3 totals 14 residues. From germline, CDR1 is MGHDK and CDR2 SYGVNS. CDR3 bases: TGTGCCAGTAGAGACTCCCGTGGCGCAGATACGCAGTATCTT. It encodes CASRDSRGADTQYL.

This chain joins TRBV5-7 and TRBJ2-7; TRBD2 might be the D (5 bases). TRBV5-7 is designated an ORF whose function remains uncertain. Deletions cut 0 bases from V and 10 bases from J, with 11 bases between. The CDR3 extends over 12 amino acids. CDR3 in DNA: TGTGCCAGCAGCTTGGCCCTCGGAGGTCAGTACTTC. Its translation is CASSLALGGQYF.

This clone was seen a few times. V is TRBV19 and J is TRBJ2-1; TRBD2 aligns across 8 bases. There are 14 residues in the CDR3. Germline V CDR1 and CDR2: LNHDA, SQIVND (reference sequence). Trimming removed 5 bases from V and 9 bases from J; junction bases left unmatched: 9. The CDR3 region has the DNA TGTGCCAGTAGTCTCCCAGGACTAGCAGGTGAGCAGTTCTTC. It specifies CASSLPGLAGEQFF.

This clone was observed a handful of times. The gene calls are TRBV25-1 and TRBJ2-3; D is possibly TRBD2 (6 bases). The CDR3 sequence is 14 residues long. Germline assignment: CDR1 MGHDK and CDR2 SYGVNS. Trimming took 10 bases from V and 0 from J, leaving 14 bases between them. Written as DNA, the CDR3 is TGTGCCACCCTTGGCGGGACCAGCACAGATACGCAGTATTTT. This gives the protein CATLGGTSTDTQYF.

This chain joins TRBV7-3 and TRBJ2-3; D might be TRBD1 or TRBD2, each matching 5 bases. V lost 8 bases and J 4 bases, leaving 10 bases between the germline ends. Germline CDR1 and CDR2: SGHTA and FQGTGA. The CDR3 covers 12 residues. DNA of the CDR3: TGTGCCAGCGGGGCTAGCCCAGATACGCAGTATTTT. It is translated as CASGASPDTQYF.

V gene TRBV12-5 combines with J gene TRBJ1-1; TRBD1 agrees at 10 bases. Trimming removed 1 base from V and 1 base from J; junction bases left unmatched: 0. The CDR3 length is 15 residues. In germline, CDR1 is LGHNT, CDR2 FRNRAP. The CDR3 reads CASGLGTGGNTEAFF. In DNA form, the CDR3 reads TGTGCTAGTGGTTTGGGGACAGGGGGGAACACTGAAGCTTTCTTT. Using reference TRBV12-5 and TRBJ1-1 for the parts outside the CDR3, the full variable domain is DARVTQTPRHKVTEMGQEVTMRCQPILGHNTVFWYRQTMMQGLELLAYFRNRAPLDDSGMPKDRFSAEMPDATLATLKIQPSEPRDSAVYFCASGLGTGGNTEAFFGQGTRLTVV.

The chain couples TRBV15 to TRBJ2-7; 9 bases are shared with TRBD1. Germline CDR1 is LNHNV and CDR2 is YYDKDF (reference sequence). V trimming: 3 bases; J trimming: 4 bases; junction bases outside the gene matches: 7. This CDR3 is built from 15 residues. The CDR3 DNA follows: TGTGCCACCAGCAGGCTCCGGGACAGGGCGTACGAGCAGTACTTC. Translation: CATSRLRDRAYEQYF. Using reference TRBV15 and TRBJ2-7 for the parts outside the CDR3, the full variable domain is DAMVIQNPRYQVTQFGKPVTLSCSQTLNHNVMYWYQQKSSQAPKLLFHYYDKDFNNEADTPDNFQSRRPNTSFCFLDIRSPGLGDTAMYLCATSRLRDRAYEQYFGPGTRLTVT.

The V gene is TRBV27, the J gene TRBJ2-7; possible D gene TRBD2, 6 bases. The V and J ends lost 1 base and 4 bases respectively, with 14 bases between them. The germline gives CDR1 MNHEY, CDR2 SMNVEV (reference sequence). This CDR3 has 15 residues. The CDR3 nucleotides read TGTGCCAGCAGTTTATACGGAAATGGAGGGTACGAGCAGTACTTC. It yields the protein CASSLYGNGGYEQYF.

This chain joins TRBV9 and TRBJ2-3, with 8 bases that match TRBD2. This CDR3 contains 15 residues. CDR1 is SGDLS and CDR2 is YYNGEE in the germline V gene. Unmatched junction bases numbered 9, after V lost 7 bases and J lost 2 bases. CDR3 residues: CASGPSGGHTDTQYF. For the CDR3, the DNA is TGTGCCAGCGGCCCGAGCGGGGGTCACACAGATACGCAGTATTTT.

The chain combines TRBV6-5 with TRBJ2-5; D uncertain. In germline, CDR1 is MNHEY, CDR2 SVGAGI. Trimming cost V 8 bases and J 5 bases, with 9 bases left between them. This CDR3 is 11 amino acids long. The CDR3 DNA follows: TGTGCCAGCTCAACCCCGGAGACCCAGTACTTC. Translation gives CASSTPETQYF.